A selection of T cell receptor beta chains follows, all from one sample in a study of blood T cell repertoires in COVID-19. Profiling relied on immunoSEQ multiplex PCR, and the TCRdb table lists in-frame clones only, not all of them. The sample records over 200,000 clones, less than 85% being singletons. The sequenced sample consisted of peripheral blood. Receptors originate from a woman aged 70-85 years with active or convalescent COVID-19. CDR3s include the opening cysteine and the closing phenylalanine or tryptophan. D genes are given only for firm matches. The size entry is marked missing in some rows and otherwise reads once, few, many or a size class.

D gene,clone size,J gene,V gene,CDR3 protein,CDR3 DNA
TRBD1,-,TRBJ2-7,TRBV2,CASTSDRAGEQYF,TGTGCCAGCACCTCCGACAGGGCGGGCGAGCAGTACTTC
-,-,TRBJ2-7,TRBV28,CASSDSSRGIFEQYF,TGTGCCAGCAGCGACAGCTCCAGAGGTATTTTTGAGCAGTACTTC
-,once,TRBJ2-5,TRBV9,CASSPGGPLETQYF,TGTGCCAGCAGCCCAGGGGGGCCACTCGAAACCCAGTACTTC
TRBD1,-,TRBJ2-3,TRBV5-1,CASSRQTGEADTQYF,TGCGCCAGCAGCCGACAGACAGGGGAGGCAGATACGCAGTATTTT
-,-,TRBJ2-1,TRBV3-1/TRBV3-2,CASSQNIREQFF,TGTGCCAGCAGCCAAAATATCCGTGAGCAGTTCTTC
TRBD2,-,TRBJ2-7,TRBV28,CASSRLGWEGRYEQYF,TGTGCCAGCAGCCGGTTGGGGTGGGAGGGCCGCTACGAGCAGTACTTC
TRBD1,-,TRBJ2-1,TRBV25-1,CASSDQTGQGEDEQFF,TGTGCCAGCAGTGACCAGACGGGACAGGGGGAGGATGAGCAGTTCTTC
-,-,TRBJ2-1,TRBV2,CASSVGLASGNEQFF,TGTGCCAGCAGTGTAGGGCTAGCGAGTGGTAATGAGCAGTTCTTC
-,-,TRBJ2-5,TRBV18,CASSPPSVEGGTQYF,TGTGCCAGCTCACCACCCTCTGTCGAGGGCGGGACCCAGTACTTC
TRBD1,-,TRBJ2-7,TRBV6-5,CASSLGQGGTYEQYF,TGTGCCAGCAGCTTAGGACAGGGCGGTACCTACGAGCAGTACTTC
TRBD1,-,TRBJ1-5,TRBV7-2,CASSPQGEWYISQPQHF,TGTGCCAGCAGCCCTCAGGGGGAGTGGTATATATCTCAGCCCCAGCATTTT
TRBD1,-,TRBJ1-2,TRBV24-1,CATSDAQGGGYTF,TGTGCCACCAGTGACGCCCAGGGGGGCGGCTACACCTTC
-,-,TRBJ2-1,TRBV25-1,CASSASSYNEQFF,TGTGCCAGCAGCGCGAGCTCCTACAATGAGCAGTTCTTC
TRBD2,-,TRBJ2-1,TRBV3-1/TRBV3-2,CASSQSPLAAYNEQFF,TGTGCCAGCAGCCAGAGCCCCCTAGCGGCCTACAATGAGCAGTTCTTC
-,once,TRBJ2-3,TRBV27,CASSFLLTQGRDTQYF,TGTGCCAGCAGTTTCCTACTGACTCAGGGTAGGGATACGCAGTATTTT
-,-,TRBJ1-1,TRBV7-2,CASSPISTSGDTEAFF,TGTGCCAGCAGCCCAATCTCAACATCAGGGGACACTGAAGCTTTCTTT
-,-,TRBJ1-4,TRBV15,CATSRDTGRMFF,TGTGCCACCAGCAGAGATACAGGACGGATGTTTTTT
-,-,TRBJ1-4,TRBV4-1,CASSRIPGGNEKLFF,TGCGCCAGCAGCCGTATTCCCGGGGGTAATGAAAAACTGTTTTTT
-,-,TRBJ2-2,TRBV5-5,CASSLAGWGPSTGELFF,TGTGCCAGCAGCTTGGCTGGTTGGGGGCCGAGCACCGGGGAGCTGTTTTTT
-,-,TRBJ1-2,TRBV11-2,CASSLERSGGYTF,TGTGCCAGCAGCCTGGAAAGGTCGGGTGGCTACACCTTC
-,-,TRBJ2-5,TRBV27,CASSFSGQETQYF,TGTGCCAGCAGTTTTAGCGGCCAAGAGACCCAGTACTTC
TRBD2,-,TRBJ2-1,TRBV7-9,CASRLAGGPNEQFF,TGTGCCAGCAGGTTAGCGGGGGGACCCAATGAGCAGTTCTTC
-,-,TRBJ1-6,TRBV6-5,CASSYGGARTNSPLHF,TGTGCCAGCAGTTACGGCGGGGCCAGAACCAATTCACCCCTCCACTTT
-,-,TRBJ2-7,TRBV5-1,CASSSLGAGGYEQYF,TGCGCCAGCAGCTCTCTCGGGGCCGGGGGATACGAGCAGTACTTC
-,-,TRBJ2-5,TRBV6-1,CASSPGQFQETQYF,TGTGCCAGCAGTCCCGGACAGTTTCAAGAGACCCAGTACTTC
-,-,TRBJ1-1,TRBV11-2,CASSLEAASVEAFF,TGTGCCAGCAGCTTAGAGGCAGCGAGCGTTGAAGCTTTCTTT
TRBD1,-,TRBJ2-7,TRBV18,CASTMGQGAWEQYF,TGTGCCAGCACGATGGGACAGGGGGCGTGGGAGCAGTACTTC
TRBD1,-,TRBJ1-6,TRBV3-1/TRBV3-2,CASSTRTGAASPLHF,TGTGCCAGCAGCACCAGGACAGGGGCGGCTTCACCCCTCCACTTT
TRBD1,-,TRBJ1-2,TRBV6-2/TRBV6-3,CASSPDRVPAYYGYTF,TGTGCCAGCAGTCCGGACAGGGTCCCTGCTTATTATGGCTACACCTTC